The 29 T cell receptor beta chains reported below all come from one sample, sequenced in a study of blood T cell repertoires in COVID-19. The method was immunoSEQ multiplex PCR; TCRdb's version includes in-frame clones alone and lacks a portion of them. The sample has around 320,000 clones; 90% are singletons. Source material: PBMCs or T cells enriched from blood (not recorded which). The receptors derive from a young woman with acute COVID-19.

The gene calls are TRBV19 and TRBJ1-5; D is unresolved. The CDR3 totals 15 residues. V lost 6 bases to trimming and J lost 5 bases, with 17 bases between them. Per the germline V gene, CDR1 is LNHDA and CDR2 is SQIVND (reference sequence). The CDR3 DNA reads TGTGCCAGTAGCCGTAACACCCCCGGGGATCAGCCCCAGCATTTT. Protein sequence: CASSRNTPGDQPQHF.

The chain links TRBV5-1 to TRBJ2-2, with 9 bases that match TRBD1. CDR1 and CDR2 from the germline V gene are SGHRS and YFSETQ. CDR3 length: 16 amino acids. Trimming cost V 2 bases and J 4 bases; bases outside gene matches: 6. The CDR3 DNA reads as TGCGCCAGCAGCTTCCGGGACAGGGTTTCCACCGGGGAGCTGTTTTTT. Translation: CASSFRDRVSTGELFF.

V is TRBV9 and J is TRBJ2-1; 11 bases line up with TRBD2. This CDR3 spans 17 amino acids. Germline CDR1 and CDR2: SGDLS and YYNGEE. Trimming at V came to 4 bases and at J to 1 base, leaving 7 bases not matched to a gene. The CDR3 spells CASSSGLAGTSYNEQFF. The CDR3 bases are TGTGCCAGCAGCTCAGGACTAGCGGGTACTTCCTACAATGAGCAGTTCTTC.

V is TRBV7-9 and J is TRBJ2-7, with 10 nucleotides matching TRBD1. CDR3 size: 13 residues. V dropped 5 bases and J dropped 8; count of bases not matched to a gene: 6. The germline CDR1 and CDR2 sequences are SEHNR and FQNEAQ (reference sequence). The CDR3 is CASSPRTGGKQYF. The CDR3 region has the DNA TGTGCCAGCAGCCCCCGGACAGGGGGTAAGCAGTACTTC.

V usage is TRBV29-1 and J usage is TRBJ1-3; D is unclear. CDR3 size: 14 residues. V was trimmed by 4 bases and J by 0 bases, leaving 10 bases between them. The V gene's germline CDR1 is SQVTM and CDR2 ANQGSEA. CDR3 loop: CSVVSENSGNTIYF. CDR3 bases: TGCAGCGTTGTGTCCGAGAACTCTGGAAACACCATATATTTT. Full variable domain (rest looked up from reference TRBV29-1 and TRBJ1-3): SAVISQKPSRDICQRGTSLTIQCQVDSQVTMMFWYRQQPGQSLTLIATANQGSEATYESGFVIDKFPISRPNLTFSTLTVSNMSPEDSSIYLCSVVSENSGNTIYFGEGSWLTVV.

This chain uses TRBV27 with TRBJ2-7; 8 bases are a match to TRBD1. Germline assignment: CDR1 MNHEY and CDR2 SMNVEV (reference sequence). This CDR3 region has 14 residues. V was clipped by 5 bases and J by 2 bases; unmatched bases: 5. DNA of the CDR3: TGTGCCAGCAGTACAAACAGGGGGACCTACGAGCAGTACTTC. It yields the protein CASSTNRGTYEQYF.

The chain employs TRBV7-3 and TRBJ2-3; 7 bases are shared with TRBD2. This CDR3 comprises 15 residues. After removal of 5 bases from V and 1 base from J, the junction contained 6 bases not matched to a gene. Germline lookup yields CDR1 SGHTA and CDR2 FQGTGA. CDR3 in DNA: TGTGCCAGCAGCCCCGAGGGAGGGGGCACAGATACGCAGTATTTT. Translated, it gives CASSPEGGGTDTQYF.

This chain links TRBV19 with TRBJ2-3; D ambiguous. The CDR3 spans 14 residues. Deletions cut 3 bases from V and 3 bases from J, with 10 bases between. Germline loops: CDR1 LNHDA, CDR2 SQIVND (reference sequence). CDR3 sequence (DNA): TGTGCCAGTAGTATTCTGGGCCCAACAGATACGCAGTATTTT. Its protein is CASSILGPTDTQYF.

This clone has a single count. The chain joins TRBV9 to TRBJ1-2; no reliable D call. Trimming stripped 3 bases from V and 3 bases from J, with 6 bases between. The CDR3 has 12 residues. Germline V lookup: CDR1 SGDLS, CDR2 YYNGEE. The CDR3 DNA is TGTGCCAGCAGCGAATCCTACTATGGCTACACCTTC. Translation gives CASSESYYGYTF.

This chain connects TRBV27 to TRBJ2-1; D unresolved. Germline CDR1 MNHEY, CDR2 SMNVEV (reference sequence). Between the trimmed V and J ends, which lost 4 bases and 2 bases, there was a span of 3 bases. The CDR3 loop spans 12 amino acids. This CDR3 is CASSSAYNEQFF. As DNA, the CDR3 is TGTGCCAGCAGTTCAGCCTACAATGAGCAGTTCTTC.

This rearrangement joins TRBV29-1 to TRBJ1-4; 7 bases are shared with TRBD1. This CDR3 spans 13 amino acids. Germline V gene data show CDR1 as SQVTM and CDR2 as ANQGSEA. V dropped 2 bases and J dropped 5; count of bases not matched to a gene: 2. This chain's CDR3 is CSVERQGNEKLFF. In DNA form, the CDR3 reads TGCAGCGTTGAAAGACAGGGAAATGAAAAACTGTTTTTT.

DNA of the CDR3: TGCGCCAGCAGCTTGGAGAGCGGGAGCGTCAGCTTCTTC. Translating gives CASSLESGSVSFF. The chain links TRBV5-1 to TRBJ2-1; 8 bases line up with TRBD2. The CDR3 is 13 amino acids. Germline CDR1 is SGHRS and CDR2 is YFSETQ. With 0 bases clipped from V and 16 bases from J, the junction kept 9 bases outside the gene matches. Combining the CDR3 with reference TRBV5-1 and TRBJ2-1 gives the whole variable domain KAGVTQTPRYLIKTRGQQVTLSCSPISGHRSVSWYQQTPGQGLQFLFEYFSETQRNKGNFPGRFSGRQFSNSRSEMNVSTLELGDSALYLCASSLESGSVSFFGPGTRLTVL.

The chain uses TRBV29-1 and TRBJ1-3; 8 nucleotides line up with TRBD1. With 5 bases clipped from V and 3 bases from J, the junction kept 3 bases outside the gene matches. This CDR3 has 13 amino acids. The V gene's germline CDR1 is SQVTM and CDR2 ANQGSEA. The CDR3 region has the DNA TGCAGCGTTTCCGGGACAGGTGGAAACACCATATATTTT. Its translation is CSVSGTGGNTIYF.

The chain couples TRBV27 to TRBJ2-3, with no clear D. This CDR3 is built from 15 residues. Germline V CDR1 and CDR2: MNHEY, SMNVEV (reference sequence). The V gene lost 5 bases and the J gene lost 3 bases, with 15 bases spanning the gap. Written as DNA, the CDR3 is TGTGCCAGCAGTCCCCTAGAGAGACTTACAGATACGCAGTATTTT. This encodes CASSPLERLTDTQYF.

This chain uses TRBV18 with TRBJ1-2, with 10 nucleotides matching TRBD1. CDR1 KGHSH and CDR2 LQKENI come from the germline V gene. V was pared by 4 bases and J by 6 bases, with 2 bases of the junction left unmatched. This CDR3 region has 13 residues. The CDR3 DNA follows: TGTGCCAGCTCACAGGGACAGGGGAATGGCTACACCTTC. This gives the protein CASSQGQGNGYTF.

The CDR3 bases are TGTGCCAGCAGCGCCAGCGGGAGGCTCCTCAATGAGCAGTTCTTC. The encoded protein is CASSASGRLLNEQFF. The chain is built from TRBV9 and TRBJ2-1, with 9 bases matching TRBD2. Per the germline V gene, CDR1 is SGDLS and CDR2 is YYNGEE. There are 15 residues in the CDR3. V shed 3 bases and J 6 bases; nucleotides not matched to a gene: 7.

The chain employs TRBV5-1 and TRBJ1-1; 7 nucleotides agree with TRBD1. Losses at the gene ends were 1 base for V and 1 base for J; bases not matched to a gene: 4. CDR3 length: 15 amino acids. Germline CDR1 is SGHRS and CDR2 is YFSETQ. CDR3 DNA: TGCGCCAGCAGCTTGACAGGGGAAGGGAACACTGAAGCTTTCTTT. This gives the protein CASSLTGEGNTEAFF.

The chain couples TRBV12-5 to TRBJ1-3; TRBD1 might be the D (5 bases). The CDR3 totals 18 residues. Deletions cut 3 bases from V and 1 base from J, with 19 bases between. Germline lookup yields CDR1 LGHNT and CDR2 FRNRAP. Here the CDR3 reads CASGFAYGAPRSGNTIYF. In DNA form, the CDR3 reads TGTGCTAGTGGTTTCGCTTATGGGGCCCCTAGGTCTGGAAACACCATATATTTT.

V and J are TRBV27 and TRBJ2-7; 11 bases match TRBD2. This CDR3 region has 15 residues. The V segment lost 6 bases and the J segment 4 bases; nucleotides outside the gene matches: 8. CDR1 is MNHEY and CDR2 is SMNVEV in the germline V gene (reference sequence). CDR3 protein: CASSLSGTSGYEQYF. The CDR3 DNA reads as TGTGCCAGCAGCCTTTCCGGGACTAGCGGATACGAGCAGTACTTC.

The rearrangement uses TRBV3-1 (or the pseudogene TRBV3-2) and TRBJ1-1; weak D call: TRBD1 (5 bases). V gave up 4 bases and J gave up 6 bases, with 18 bases separating them. Germline CDR1 is LGHDT and CDR2 is YNNKEL (reference sequence). The CDR3 contains 15 residues. The CDR3 DNA reads as TGTGCCAGCAGCCCAGGGAATTGGTGGGGGGCTGAAGCTTTCTTT. Its protein is CASSPGNWWGAEAFF.

V usage is TRBV24-1 and J usage is TRBJ2-3; D perhaps matches TRBD1 (7 bases). Looked up from germline, CDR1 is KGHDR and CDR2 is SFDVKD. V was trimmed by 2 bases and J by 4 bases, leaving 12 bases between them. This CDR3 comprises 15 residues. CDR3 loop: CATSDYDREADTQYF. CDR3 nucleotides: TGTGCCACCAGTGATTACGACAGGGAGGCAGATACGCAGTATTTT.

CDR3 nucleotide sequence: TGCGCCAGCAGCCTGGGGAGCGGGAATGAGCAGTTCTTC. As protein: CASSLGSGNEQFF. The chain carries TRBV4-1 and TRBJ2-1, with D possibly matching TRBD2 (6 bases). Germline assignment: CDR1 MGHRA and CDR2 YSYEKL. The CDR3 totals 13 residues. V gave up 4 bases and J gave up 7 bases, with 11 bases separating them.

This clone was seen just once. The V and J genes are TRBV28 and TRBJ1-6; no reliable D call. Trimming left V 6 bases short and J 4 bases short, with 4 bases between. Germline CDR1 MDHEN, CDR2 SYDVKM. The CDR3 contains 12 residues. The CDR3 DNA reads as TGTGCCAGCAGCCATTATAATTCACCCCTCCACTTT. It translates to CASSHYNSPLHF. Full variable domain (outside the CDR3, taken from reference TRBV28 and TRBJ1-6): DVKVTQSSRYLVKRTGEKVFLECVQDMDHENMFWYRQDPGLGLRLIYFSYDVKMKEKGDIPEGYSVSREKKERFSLILESASTNQTSMYLCASSHYNSPLHFGNGTRLTVT.

The CDR3 protein is CATSKRAGNFPGELFF. The CDR3 DNA sequence: TGTGCCACCTCGAAGCGAGCGGGAAATTTTCCCGGGGAGCTGTTTTTT. J is TRBJ2-2 and V is TRBV27; TRBD2 aligns across 7 bases. V lost 10 bases, J lost 6 bases, and 17 bases stayed unmatched. The V gene's germline CDR1 is MNHEY and CDR2 SMNVEV (reference sequence). The CDR3 loop spans 16 amino acids.

The J gene is TRBJ2-1, the V gene TRBV11-3; maybe TRBD2 (5 bases). Trimming shortened V by 3 bases and J by 4 bases, and 13 bases separated the two germline ends. Germline V gene lookup returns CDR1 SGHNT and CDR2 YENEEA. This CDR3 has 15 residues. CDR3: CASSFSRRPYNEQFF. CDR3 DNA sequence: TGTGCCAGCAGCTTCAGCCGGAGGCCGTACAATGAGCAGTTCTTC.

The chain employs TRBV4-1 and TRBJ2-3, with a weak D call TRBD2 (5 bases). Trimming pared 2 bases from V and 4 bases from J, leaving 22 bases between. This CDR3 spans 18 amino acids. Germline V gene lookup returns CDR1 MGHRA and CDR2 YSYEKL. The chain's CDR3 is CASSQKEAWGVGADTQYF. The CDR3 DNA sequence: TGCGCCAGCAGCCAAAAGGAGGCCTGGGGAGTTGGCGCAGATACGCAGTATTTT.

The chain uses TRBV28 and TRBJ2-4; D may be TRBD1 (6 bases). The CDR3 loop spans 13 amino acids. CDR1 MDHEN and CDR2 SYDVKM come from the germline V gene. Trimming shortened V by 6 bases and J by 13 bases, and 19 bases separated the two germline ends. CDR3 nucleotide sequence: TGTGCCAGCAGCCCTTCAGGGGACCTCCCCCAGTACTTC. It translates to CASSPSGDLPQYF.

The CDR3 DNA is TGTGCCAGCTCACCAGACACAGGGGTAGACGGCTACACCTTC. It is translated as CASSPDTGVDGYTF. The rearrangement joins TRBV18 to TRBJ1-2; the match to TRBD1 covers 7 bases. The germline V gene has CDR1 KGHSH and CDR2 LQKENI. CDR3 length: 14 residues. The V segment lost 2 bases and the J segment 8 bases; nucleotides outside the gene matches: 8.

The chain is built from TRBV12-3 or TRBV12-4 and TRBJ1-6; no definite D call. Deletions cut 6 bases from V and 8 bases from J, with 8 bases between. This CDR3 spans 12 amino acids. CDR3 DNA sequence: TGTGCCAGCAGCCCCCGGTATTCACCCCTCCACTTT. Translating it yields CASSPRYSPLHF.